This T cell receptor (beta chain) came from a study of cytomegalovirus exposure and HLA in healthy donors. PCR employed 60 Vbeta and 13 Jbeta primers. The assay was immunoSEQ multiplex PCR, and TCRdb's table has in-frame clones only and misses some. Among around 65,000 clones listed, around 73% were seen once. The sequence was collected from a girl between 5 and 17 years old in good health and CMV-seropositive. The specimen sequenced was PBMCs.

CDR3 DNA sequence: TGCAGCGTCGTGACAGGGTCTGGAAACACCATATATTTT. Translation gives CSVVTGSGNTIYF. This chain joins TRBV29-1 and TRBJ1-3; 7 nucleotides agree with TRBD1. Per germline, CDR1 SQVTM and CDR2 ANQGSEA. With V trimmed by 6 bases and J by 1 base, 3 bases remained unmatched. This CDR3 has 13 residues.